The 30 T cell receptor beta chains given below trace back to one sample, sequenced in a study of CD8 T cells in Susac syndrome. After extraction with the RNeasy kit, roughly 0.45 to 1 ug of the RNA was reverse transcribed using random hexamers. TCRdb analysed the immunoSEQ multiplex PCR reads with MiXCR anew, one entry per CDR3 protein. The repertoire includes around 150,000 distinct CDR3 sequences, roughly 94% of them detected once, and approximately 0.27% sits in the top ten. Sequencing was performed on CD8+ T cells from PBMCs. The receptors originated from a human donor in good health.

This clonotype was picked up one time. CDR3 bases: TGTGCCAGCAGCCAAGTTCTAGCGGGAGCCTACGAGCAGTACTTC. Translating gives CASSQVLAGAYEQYF. The chain uses TRBV14 and TRBJ2-7; 10 bases line up with TRBD2. The CDR3 totals 15 residues. Trimming cost V 1 base and J 2 bases; bases outside gene matches: 2. The germline CDR1 and CDR2 sequences are SGHDN and FVKESK.

Only a few counts were recorded for this clonotype. The chain uses TRBV27 and TRBJ2-1; tentatively, D is TRBD1 (5 bases). CDR3 length equals 11 residues. Trimming removed 3 bases at V and 10 bases at J, with 7 bases between. Germline lookup yields CDR1 MNHEY and CDR2 SMNVEV (reference sequence). This CDR3 is CASSFGQEQFF. CDR3 nucleotide sequence: TGTGCCAGCAGTTTCGGACAAGAGCAGTTCTTC.

This rearrangement joins TRBV9 to TRBJ2-7, with 7 bases lining up with TRBD1. The V and J ends lost 4 bases and 4 bases, in that order; junction bases with no gene match: 8. CDR1 is SGDLS, CDR2 YYNGEE, per germline. The CDR3 contains 14 residues. The DNA of the CDR3 is TGTGCCAGCAGCCCAAGGACAGGCCCTTACGAGCAGTACTTC. Translating gives CASSPRTGPYEQYF.

The chain recombines TRBV15 with TRBJ2-1; D possibly uses TRBD1 or TRBD2 (5 bases each). This CDR3 spans 18 amino acids. With 0 bases removed from V and 0 bases from J, the gap between germline ends came to 15 bases. Germline V gives CDR1 LNHNV, CDR2 YYDKDF (reference sequence). CDR3 sequence: CATSRDTLAGSSYNEQFF. CDR3 nucleotides: TGTGCCACCAGCAGAGATACCCTGGCAGGGAGCTCCTACAATGAGCAGTTCTTC.

V is TRBV27 and J is TRBJ1-1; 7 bases line up with TRBD1. Germline lookup yields CDR1 MNHEY and CDR2 SMNVEV (reference sequence). The CDR3 has 15 residues. V trimming: 5 bases; J trimming: 4 bases; junction bases outside the gene matches: 10. The CDR3 DNA reads as TGTGCCAGCAGTCTAGACAGGGTTGGGGGCACTGAAGCTTTCTTT. It codes for CASSLDRVGGTEAFF.

The chain uses TRBV7-6 and TRBJ2-7; possibly TRBD2 for D (5 bases). Per germline, CDR1 SGHVS and CDR2 FNYEAQ. This CDR3 comprises 13 residues. V lost 3 bases and J 2 bases, leaving 8 bases between the germline ends. CDR3 nucleotides: TGTGCCAGCAGCTTGCCCGGGACCTACGAGCAGTACTTC. Protein product: CASSLPGTYEQYF.

This clonotype is a singleton in its sample. The V gene is TRBV20-1, the J gene TRBJ2-7; TRBD2 aligns across 7 bases. CDR3 length: 15 amino acids. V lost 0 bases, J lost 0 bases, and 5 bases stayed unmatched. The V gene's germline CDR1 is DFQATT and CDR2 SNEGSKA (reference sequence). This CDR3 is CSARDLAGYSYEQYF. The CDR3 region has the DNA TGCAGTGCTAGAGACTTAGCGGGCTACTCCTACGAGCAGTACTTC.

This chain joins TRBV19 and TRBJ2-1, with 8 bases fitting TRBD2. The V gene's germline CDR1 is LNHDA and CDR2 SQIVND (reference sequence). This CDR3 is built from 14 residues. Losses at the gene ends were 5 bases for V and 6 bases for J; bases not matched to a gene: 6. The DNA for the CDR3 is TGTGCCAGTAGTTCATGGACTAGCCGCAATGAGCAGTTCTTC. Its translation: CASSSWTSRNEQFF.

This rearrangement joins TRBV9 to TRBJ2-4; D is ambiguous. Germline V gene sequence: CDR1 SGDLS, CDR2 YYNGEE. Trimming left V 0 bases short and J 1 base short, with 8 bases between. The CDR3 length is 15 residues. The CDR3 bases are TGTGCCAGCAGCGTAGGAGTCGAGGCCAAAAACATTCAGTACTTC. It yields the protein CASSVGVEAKNIQYF.

This sequence joins TRBV3-1 and TRBJ2-3; D might be TRBD1 (5 bases). From germline, CDR1 is LGHDT and CDR2 YNNKEL (reference sequence). The CDR3 has 14 amino acids. V lost 2 bases, J lost 0 bases, and 6 bases lay in between. The CDR3: CASSQWTSTDTQYF. CDR3 DNA: TGTGCCAGCAGCCAATGGACAAGCACAGATACGCAGTATTTT.

A single count supports this clonotype. The genes are TRBV25-1 and TRBJ2-7; perhaps D is TRBD1 or TRBD2 (5 bases each). Per the germline V gene, CDR1 is MGHDK and CDR2 is SYGVNS. This CDR3 has 12 amino acids. V gave up 3 bases and J gave up 7 bases, with 10 bases separating them. CDR3: CASSDTRGEQYF. The CDR3, as DNA: TGTGCCAGCAGTGATACTAGGGGTGAGCAGTACTTC.

The CDR3 region is CASSLAGDGETQYF. The CDR3 coding sequence is TGTGCCAGCAGTTTAGCGGGAGATGGAGAGACCCAGTACTTC. This chain links TRBV28 with TRBJ2-5; 7 nucleotides agree with TRBD2. The germline gives CDR1 MDHEN, CDR2 SYDVKM. The CDR3 contains 14 residues. The V and J ends lost 2 bases and 4 bases, in that order; junction bases with no gene match: 4. The variable domain in full, completed from reference TRBV28 and TRBJ2-5, reads DVKVTQSSRYLVKRTGEKVFLECVQDMDHENMFWYRQDPGLGLRLIYFSYDVKMKEKGDIPEGYSVSREKKERFSLILESASTNQTSMYLCASSLAGDGETQYFGPGTRLLVL.

This clonotype has more than one count but fewer than ten. This CDR3 reads CSAQTSGSYEQYF. CDR3 DNA: TGCAGTGCTCAGACTAGCGGCTCCTACGAGCAGTACTTC. The chain couples TRBV20-1 to TRBJ2-7; the match to TRBD2 covers 9 bases. V lost 5 bases, J lost 0 bases, and 2 bases stayed unmatched. The CDR3 length is 13 residues. Germline CDR1 and CDR2: DFQATT and SNEGSKA (reference sequence).

The gene calls are TRBV11-2 and TRBJ2-3; 8 positions match TRBD2. Germline V gene data show CDR1 as SGHAT and CDR2 as FQNNGV. The CDR3 is 14 residues long. The V segment lost 5 bases and the J segment 6 bases; nucleotides outside the gene matches: 7. The CDR3 region has the DNA TGTGCCAGCAGCCAACCGGGACTAGAGGATACGCAGTATTTT. It is translated as CASSQPGLEDTQYF.

This clonotype was seen only once. The chain couples TRBV6-5 to TRBJ2-1, with D perhaps matching TRBD2 (6 bases). V lost 6 bases and J lost 0, with 18 bases in between. The CDR3 has 17 residues. Looked up from germline, CDR1 is MNHEY and CDR2 is SVGAGI. CDR3 bases: TGTGCCAGCAGGTATCGGGACTCCCGGAGCTCCTACAATGAGCAGTTCTTC. Translating it yields CASRYRDSRSSYNEQFF.

V and J are TRBV9 and TRBJ2-7; 13 bases agree with TRBD2. There are 15 residues in the CDR3. The J segment lost 2 bases and the V segment lost 5 bases, leaving 4 bases of the junction unmatched. Germline CDR1 is SGDLS and CDR2 is YYNGEE. The CDR3 coding sequence is TGTGCCAGCAGTCCCGGGACTAGCGGGACCTACGAGCAGTACTTC. Its protein product is CASSPGTSGTYEQYF.

V is TRBV9 and J is TRBJ2-2; 10 nucleotides align to TRBD2. This CDR3 spans 15 amino acids. The ends lost 3 bases at V and 4 bases at J; junction bases unmatched: 3. Germline V gene lookup returns CDR1 SGDLS and CDR2 YYNGEE. The CDR3 sequence: CASSASGSGTGELFF. For the CDR3, the DNA is TGTGCCAGCAGCGCTAGCGGGAGCGGCACCGGGGAGCTGTTTTTT. Full variable domain (remainder filled in from reference TRBV9 and TRBJ2-2): DSGVTQTPKHLITATGQRVTLRCSPRSGDLSVYWYQQSLDQGLQFLIQYYNGEERAKGNILERFSAQQFPDLHSELNLSSLELGDSALYFCASSASGSGTGELFFGEGSRLTVL.

The V call is TRBV4-2, the J call TRBJ2-1; D is possibly TRBD2 (6 bases). Germline V CDR1 and CDR2: LGHNA, YNFKEQ. V shed 5 bases and J shed 8 bases, with 22 bases lying between them. CDR3 length: 16 residues. Written as DNA, the CDR3 is TGTGCCAGCAGCAGAACCAGGGACGGCTGGGGGGATGAGCAGTTCTTC. It encodes CASSRTRDGWGDEQFF.

This clonotype has a single count. The V call is TRBV7-9, the J call TRBJ2-4; 8 bases are shared with TRBD1. The CDR3 has 15 residues. Germline V CDR1 and CDR2: SEHNR, FQNEAQ (reference sequence). V lost 7 bases, J lost 7 bases, and 12 bases stayed unmatched. The CDR3 DNA is TGTGCCAGCAACCAGGACAGGGAAGAGGTGAACATTCAGTACTTC. Translated: CASNQDREEVNIQYF.

The J gene is TRBJ1-4, the V gene TRBV11-2; D ambiguous. V lost 0 bases and J lost 8, with 4 bases in between. Germline assignment: CDR1 SGHAT and CDR2 FQNNGV. The CDR3 runs 12 residues. DNA of the CDR3: TGTGCCAGCAGCTTAGACAGCGAAAAACTGTTTTTT. Residues: CASSLDSEKLFF. Variable domain in full (rest from reference TRBV11-2 and TRBJ1-4): EAGVAQSPRYKIIEKRQSVAFWCNPISGHATLYWYQQILGQGPKLLIQFQNNGVVDDSQLPKDRFSAERLKGVDSTLKIQPAKLEDSAVYLCASSLDSEKLFFGSGTQLSVL.

The chain carries TRBV7-9 and TRBJ2-1, with D perhaps TRBD2 (6 bases). V was clipped by 8 bases and J by 8 bases, with 13 bases between them. Germline V gene lookup returns CDR1 SEHNR and CDR2 FQNEAQ (reference sequence). CDR3 length: 12 amino acids. CDR3 nucleotide sequence: TGTGCCAGCCAGATTGGGGAGGATGAGCAGTTCTTC. Protein: CASQIGEDEQFF.

V gene TRBV4-2 combines with J gene TRBJ2-7, with 14 bases matching TRBD2. CDR3 size: 16 residues. The germline V gene encodes CDR1 LGHNA and CDR2 YNFKEQ. V was pared by 5 bases and J by 4 bases, with 7 bases of the junction left unmatched. The CDR3 DNA reads as TGTGCCAGCAGCGACGCCGGACTAGCGGGAGGATACGAGCAGTACTTC. Protein product: CASSDAGLAGGYEQYF.

The chain joins TRBV6-5 to TRBJ2-7, with TRBD1 as a possible D gene (5 bases). The CDR3 is made up of 12 amino acids. Germline lookup yields CDR1 MNHEY and CDR2 SVGAGI. The V gene lost 7 bases and the J gene lost 3 bases, with 10 bases spanning the gap. CDR3 protein: CASTNQGYEQYF. The CDR3 DNA reads as TGTGCCAGCACCAACCAGGGCTACGAGCAGTACTTC.

The chain joins TRBV7-9 to TRBJ2-1; 14 bases line up with TRBD2. CDR3 size: 16 residues. With V trimmed by 6 bases and J by 6 bases, 7 bases remained unmatched. Germline assignment: CDR1 SEHNR and CDR2 FQNEAQ (reference sequence). The CDR3 DNA reads TGTGCCAGCAGTACCGGGACTAGCGGGAGTAGCAATGAGCAGTTCTTC. This codes for CASSTGTSGSSNEQFF.

The chain carries TRBV15 and TRBJ2-1; D unresolved. CDR1 is LNHNV, CDR2 YYDKDF, per germline (reference sequence). V was cut by 4 bases and J by 3 bases, with 4 bases left in between. CDR3 length equals 12 residues. CDR3 loop: CATSTGYNEQFF. In nucleotides, the CDR3 is TGTGCCACCAGCACTGGCTACAATGAGCAGTTCTTC.

V usage is TRBV29-1 and J usage is TRBJ2-7; 9 nucleotides align to TRBD1. The CDR3 spans 13 residues. With 7 bases clipped from V and 4 bases from J, the junction kept 8 bases outside the gene matches. Per germline, CDR1 SQVTM and CDR2 ANQGSEA. CDR3: CSATQGAGYEQYF. The CDR3 coding sequence is TGCAGCGCCACACAGGGGGCAGGGTACGAGCAGTACTTC.

V gene TRBV28 combines with J gene TRBJ2-5, with no clear D. Trimming left V 3 bases short and J 4 bases short, with 12 bases between. Germline lookup yields CDR1 MDHEN and CDR2 SYDVKM. The CDR3 is 14 residues long. In DNA, the CDR3 is TGTGCCAGCAGTTTGGGGTTCAGGAGAGAGACCCAGTACTTC. Protein: CASSLGFRRETQYF.

This clonotype was observed a single time. This chain connects TRBV28 to TRBJ2-7, with TRBD1 identical over 9 bases. After removal of 7 bases from V and 5 bases from J, the junction contained 6 bases not matched to a gene. Germline loops: CDR1 MDHEN, CDR2 SYDVKM. The CDR3 length is 13 residues. Here the CDR3 DNA reads TGTGCCAGCATCACAGGGGGCCTCCACGAGCAGTACTTC. Amino acids: CASITGGLHEQYF. Complete variable domain (other parts from reference TRBV28 and TRBJ2-7): DVKVTQSSRYLVKRTGEKVFLECVQDMDHENMFWYRQDPGLGLRLIYFSYDVKMKEKGDIPEGYSVSREKKERFSLILESASTNQTSMYLCASITGGLHEQYFGPGTRLTVT.

V gene TRBV12-3 or TRBV12-4 combines with J gene TRBJ2-2; D is unclear. The CDR3 runs to 14 residues. Trimming shortened V by 4 bases and J by 4 bases, and 10 bases separated the two germline ends. The CDR3 loop is CASSYPPGTGELFF. The DNA of the CDR3 is TGTGCCAGCAGTTACCCGCCCGGCACCGGGGAGCTGTTTTTT.

The V call is TRBV12-3 or TRBV12-4, the J call TRBJ2-7; 7 nucleotides line up with TRBD1. The trim removed 3 bases at V and 4 bases at J, leaving 9 bases unmatched. This CDR3 has 15 amino acids. CDR3 protein: CASSFGDSFKYEQYF. The CDR3 DNA follows: TGTGCCAGCAGTTTCGGGGACAGTTTTAAGTACGAGCAGTACTTC.